This TCR beta chain was sequenced during a study of blood T cell repertoires in COVID-19. Study overall: Specimens from acute and convalescent COVID-19 originated in the United States, Italy and Spain.

Per the original data handling: Estimation of nucleated cell counts relied on the amplification of reference gene primers. The table came from immunoSEQ multiplex PCR; TCRdb's copy has only in-frame clones and leaves some out. Clone size and V and J calls were adopted from that table, with D and trimming inferred from the DNA. The data hold about 220,000 clones, with 75% to 90% observed a single time. The germline gives CDR1 SGHVS, CDR2 FQNEAQ. V was pared by 5 bases and J by 6 bases, with 8 bases of the junction left unmatched. CDR3 length: 15 amino acids. The participants were between about 18 and 89 years old and came from fewer than 25 US areas. Participant-given clinical history determined each cohort assignment.

This TCR was recovered from a woman aged 18-29 years in a cohort exposed to, infected with or recovered from COVID-19 (not recorded which). Sequencing was performed on PBMCs or T cells enriched from blood (not recorded which). The chain has TRBV7-8 and TRBJ2-1; TRBD1 aligns across 9 bases. The CDR3 here is CASSPRDRVSNEQFF. Here the CDR3 DNA reads TGTGCCAGCAGCCCCCGGGACAGGGTTAGCAATGAGCAGTTCTTC.